The 12 T cell receptor beta chains below come from one sample, sequenced in a study of vaccination and CD4 T cells after COVID-19. Antigens for these TCRs are unknown. Scientists ran DNA taken from cultured CD4+ T cells through the Oncomine TCR Beta short-read assay for sequencing. From CD4+ T cells that had been cultured, genomic DNA was extracted. MiXCR was run by TCRdb on the PCR reads, yielding one entry per CDR3 protein. The table shows around 10,000 distinct CDR3 sequences, with roughly 40% occurring only once. Documented treatment: approximately nine-day PBMC culture with coronavirus spike peptide pools or control peptides (ViraFEST assay). During the years 2011-2018, before the COVID-19 pandemic, the unexposed donor's CD4+ T cells were collected. The sequenced material came from CD4+ T cells from blood, cultured in vitro. Source of these receptors: a human donor in good health.

The chain's CDR3 is CASRLEPGGLYEQYF. The DNA for the CDR3 is TGTGCCAGCAGACTCGAGCCGGGCGGGCTCTACGAGCAGTACTTC. V usage is TRBV6-1 and J usage is TRBJ2-7; D possibly corresponds to TRBD2 (5 bases). With 6 bases removed from V and 3 bases from J, the gap between germline ends came to 18 bases. CDR3 length equals 15 residues. Germline V gene sequence: CDR1 MNHNS, CDR2 SASEGT.

This clonotype has more than one count but fewer than ten. The germline gene is not matched at one end of the junction; a read error may be the cause. The gene calls are TRBV7-2 and TRBJ2-1; the D is unclear. The CDR3 totals 8 residues. CDR1 is SGHTA, CDR2 FQGNSA, per germline. CDR3 bases: TGTGCCAGCAGGCCCGGAAGCTTC. It is translated as CASRPGSF. Looking up the rest from reference TRBV7-2 and TRBJ2-1 gives the full variable domain: GAGVSQSPSNKVTEKGKDVELRCDPISGHTALYWYRQSLGQGLEFLIYFQGNSAPDKSGLPSDRFSAERTGGSVSTLTIQRTQQEDSAVYLCASRPGSFGPGTRLTVL.

The chain carries TRBV7-2 and TRBJ2-7, with a possible D match to TRBD1 (5 bases). V was pared by 2 bases and J by 3 bases, with 14 bases between. Germline CDR1 SGHTA, CDR2 FQGNSA. This CDR3 spans 15 amino acids. Here the CDR3 DNA reads TGTGCCAGCAGCTTATGGGGCGCCACGCACTACGAGCAGTACTTC. It specifies CASSLWGATHYEQYF.

This clonotype was observed a single time. The V and J genes are TRBV19 and TRBJ1-5; D gene ambiguous. The CDR3 runs 13 residues. In germline, CDR1 is LNHDA, CDR2 SQIVND (reference sequence). The V end was cut by 6 bases, the J end by 5 bases, with 11 bases between. The CDR3 sequence: CASSGQLYQPQHF. The CDR3 DNA reads TGTGCCAGTAGCGGCCAGCTATATCAGCCCCAGCATTTT.

This clonotype was recorded only once. This rearrangement joins TRBV7-3 to TRBJ2-1; possible D gene TRBD2, 6 bases. V was trimmed by 1 base and J by 4 bases, leaving 11 bases between them. The CDR3 length is 15 residues. Per germline, CDR1 SGHTA and CDR2 FQGTGA. In DNA, the CDR3 is TGTGCCAGCAGCTTAAGTCGGGGGAGGTACAATGAGCAGTTCTTC. Translated, it gives CASSLSRGRYNEQFF. Complete variable domain (other parts from reference TRBV7-3 and TRBJ2-1): GAGVSQTPSNKVTEKGKYVELRCDPISGHTALYWYRQSLGQGPEFLIYFQGTGAADDSGLPNDRFFAVRPEGSVSTLKIQRTERGDSAVYLCASSLSRGRYNEQFFGPGTRLTVL.

The chain is built from TRBV11-3 and TRBJ2-5; D is unclear. Trimming removed 3 bases from V and 1 base from J, with 6 bases in between. The CDR3 consists of 13 residues. CDR1 is SGHNT, CDR2 YENEEA, per germline. The CDR3 nucleotides are TGTGCCAGCAGCTTTAGCAGCCAAGAGACCCAGTACTTC. As protein: CASSFSSQETQYF.

This chain joins TRBV20-1 and TRBJ2-6; D is ambiguous. CDR3 length equals 12 residues. Germline CDR1 and CDR2: DFQATT and SNEGSKA (reference sequence). The CDR3 loop reads CAAVSGANVLTF. CDR3 DNA sequence: TGCGCGGCGGTGTCTGGGGCCAACGTCCTGACTTTC.

The CDR3 spells CASSDWIAFF. The CDR3 DNA reads TGTGCCAGCAGTGACTGGATAGCTTTCTTT. The rearrangement links TRBV6-1 to TRBJ1-1, with D uncertain. The CDR3 covers 10 residues. Trimming left V 3 bases short and J 10 bases short, with 6 bases between. Germline lookup yields CDR1 MNHNS and CDR2 SASEGT.

This sequence joins TRBV29-1 and TRBJ1-5; 8 bases line up with TRBD1. There are 13 residues in the CDR3. Trimming removed 6 bases from V and 5 bases from J; junction bases left unmatched: 6. The germline CDR1 and CDR2 sequences are SQVTM and ANQGSEA. CDR3 DNA sequence: TGCAGCGTCAGACAGGGGAACGATCAGCCCCAGCATTTT. Protein product: CSVRQGNDQPQHF.

In its sample, this clonotype was seen a few times. The genes are TRBV20-1 and TRBJ1-3, with 7 bases that match TRBD1. The CDR3 has 14 amino acids. V lost 6 bases, J lost 0 bases, and 5 bases stayed unmatched. CDR1 is DFQATT, CDR2 SNEGSKA, per germline (reference sequence). The CDR3 is CSAPRGTSGNTIYF. CDR3 nucleotides: TGCAGTGCGCCCAGGGGGACCTCTGGAAACACCATATATTTT.

The V and J genes are TRBV11-3 and TRBJ1-2, with no clear D. Germline V lookup: CDR1 SGHNT, CDR2 YENEEA. Trimming stripped 3 bases from V and 8 bases from J, with 22 bases between. The CDR3 is 16 residues long. CDR3 in DNA: TGTGCCAGCAGCTTTGGTTCAGGCATAACATCGGAAGGCTACACCTTC. Protein product: CASSFGSGITSEGYTF.

This clonotype was counted only a few times. The chain links TRBV6-4 to TRBJ1-2, with unresolved D. Germline CDR1 MRHNA, CDR2 SNTAGT. The CDR3 covers 13 residues. Between the trimmed V and J ends, which lost 0 bases and 6 bases, there was a span of 8 bases. CDR3 DNA: TGTGCCAGCAGTGACTCGATCAGTCATGGCTACACCTTC. Its translation: CASSDSISHGYTF.